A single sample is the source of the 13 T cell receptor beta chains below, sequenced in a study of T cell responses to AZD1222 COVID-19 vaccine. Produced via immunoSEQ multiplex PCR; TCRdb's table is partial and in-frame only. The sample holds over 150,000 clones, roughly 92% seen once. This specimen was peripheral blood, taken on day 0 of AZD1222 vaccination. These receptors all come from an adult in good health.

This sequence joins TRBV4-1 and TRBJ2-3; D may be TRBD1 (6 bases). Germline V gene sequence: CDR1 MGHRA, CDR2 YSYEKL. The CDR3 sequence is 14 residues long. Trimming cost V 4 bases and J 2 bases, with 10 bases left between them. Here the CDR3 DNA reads TGCGCCAGCAGCCCCCAGGGGCCCACAGATACGCAGTATTTT. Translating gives CASSPQGPTDTQYF.

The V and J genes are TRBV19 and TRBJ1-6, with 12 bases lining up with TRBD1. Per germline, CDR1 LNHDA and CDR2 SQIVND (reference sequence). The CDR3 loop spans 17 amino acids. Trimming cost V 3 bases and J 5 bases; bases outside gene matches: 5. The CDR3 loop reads CASSIPGQGANNSPLHF. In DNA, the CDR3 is TGTGCCAGTAGTATTCCGGGACAGGGGGCCAATAATTCACCCCTCCACTTT.

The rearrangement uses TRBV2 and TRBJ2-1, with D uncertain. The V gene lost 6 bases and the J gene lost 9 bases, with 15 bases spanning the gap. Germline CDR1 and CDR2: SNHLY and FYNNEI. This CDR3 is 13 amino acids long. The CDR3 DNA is TGTGCCAGCAGACTTCCCCCATCCGGTGAGCAGTTCTTC. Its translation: CASRLPPSGEQFF.

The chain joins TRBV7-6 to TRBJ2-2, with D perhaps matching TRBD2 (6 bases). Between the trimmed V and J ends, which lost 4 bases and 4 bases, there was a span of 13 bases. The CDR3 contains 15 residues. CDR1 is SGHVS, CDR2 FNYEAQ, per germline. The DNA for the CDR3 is TGTGCCAGCAGCTCTAACAAAGCGGGCACCGGGGAGCTGTTTTTT. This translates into CASSSNKAGTGELFF.

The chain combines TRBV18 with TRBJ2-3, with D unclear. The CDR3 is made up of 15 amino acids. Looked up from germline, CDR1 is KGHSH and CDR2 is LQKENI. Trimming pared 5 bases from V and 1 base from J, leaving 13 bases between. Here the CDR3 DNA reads TGTGCCAGCTCAGGTGGCCGACCACGCACAGATACGCAGTATTTT. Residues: CASSGGRPRTDTQYF.

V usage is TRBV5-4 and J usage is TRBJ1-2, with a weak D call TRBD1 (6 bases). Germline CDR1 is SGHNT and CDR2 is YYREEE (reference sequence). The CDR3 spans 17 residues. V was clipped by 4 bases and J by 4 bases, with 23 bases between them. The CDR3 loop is CASSQDLAQGAIYGYTF. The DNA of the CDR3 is TGTGCCAGCAGCCAAGATTTGGCACAGGGCGCGATCTATGGCTACACCTTC.

The CDR3 sequence: CSVEIRQRIYTEAFF. The CDR3 region has the DNA TGCAGCGTTGAGATAAGACAGAGAATATACACTGAAGCTTTCTTT. The genes are TRBV29-1 and TRBJ1-1; tentatively, D is TRBD1 (5 bases). V lost 3 bases and J lost 3, with 17 bases in between. This CDR3 contains 15 residues. CDR1 and CDR2 from the germline V gene are SQVTM and ANQGSEA.

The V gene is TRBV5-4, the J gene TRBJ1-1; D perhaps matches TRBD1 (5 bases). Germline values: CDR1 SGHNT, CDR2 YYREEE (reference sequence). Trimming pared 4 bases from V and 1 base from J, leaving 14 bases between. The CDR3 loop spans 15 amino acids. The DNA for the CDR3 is TGTGCCAGCAGCCCCCGGGGGATACGGAACACTGAAGCTTTCTTT. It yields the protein CASSPRGIRNTEAFF.

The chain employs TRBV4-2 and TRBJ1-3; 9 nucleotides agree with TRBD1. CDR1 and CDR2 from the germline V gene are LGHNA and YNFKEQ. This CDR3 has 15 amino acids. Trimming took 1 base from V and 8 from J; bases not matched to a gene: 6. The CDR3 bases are TGTGCCAGCAGCCAAGCCCGGGACAGGGTATACACCATATATTTT. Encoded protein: CASSQARDRVYTIYF.

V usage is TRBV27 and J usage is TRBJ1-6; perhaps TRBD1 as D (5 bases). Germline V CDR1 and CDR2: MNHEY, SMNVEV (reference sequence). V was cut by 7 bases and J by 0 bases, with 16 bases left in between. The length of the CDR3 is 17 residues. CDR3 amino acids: CASTFRGLLSYNSPLHF. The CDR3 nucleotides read TGTGCCAGCACCTTTAGGGGACTACTCTCCTATAATTCACCCCTCCACTTT.

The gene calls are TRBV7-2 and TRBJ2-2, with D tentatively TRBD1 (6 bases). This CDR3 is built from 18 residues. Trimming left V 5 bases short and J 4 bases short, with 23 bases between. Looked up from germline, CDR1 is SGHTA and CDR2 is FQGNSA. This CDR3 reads CASSEPSLGAAGTGELFF. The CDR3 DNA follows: TGTGCCAGCAGCGAACCCTCGCTGGGGGCCGCAGGCACCGGGGAGCTGTTTTTT.

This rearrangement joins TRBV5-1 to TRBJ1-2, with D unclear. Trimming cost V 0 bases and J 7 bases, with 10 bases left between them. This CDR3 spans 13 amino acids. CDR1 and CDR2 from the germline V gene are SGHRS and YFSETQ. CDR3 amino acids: CASSLDGEGGYTF. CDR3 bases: TGCGCCAGCAGCTTGGACGGGGAGGGTGGCTACACCTTC. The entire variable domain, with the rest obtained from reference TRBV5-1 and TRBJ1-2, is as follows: KAGVTQTPRYLIKTRGQQVTLSCSPISGHRSVSWYQQTPGQGLQFLFEYFSETQRNKGNFPGRFSGRQFSNSRSEMNVSTLELGDSALYLCASSLDGEGGYTFGSGTRLTVV.

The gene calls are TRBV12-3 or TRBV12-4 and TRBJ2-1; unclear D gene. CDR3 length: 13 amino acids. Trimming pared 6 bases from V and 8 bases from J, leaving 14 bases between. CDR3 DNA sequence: TGTGCCAGCAGCCTAGGGCCTGGCGATGAGCAGTTCTTC. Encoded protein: CASSLGPGDEQFF.